Sequencing of this T cell receptor beta chain was carried out in a study of T-cell reconstitution after alpha-beta-depleted transplantation in children. Preparing the TCRbeta library involved the use of unique molecular identifiers. A single record per CDR3 protein comes from TCRdb applying MiXCR to the PCR reads. Of about 490,000 distinct CDR3 sequences detected, roughly a tenth appear once; the ten largest clones hold approximately 2%. Study findings and constraints: Some patients showed high day-60 TCRbeta diversity, which derived from surviving recipient T cells and thymic progenitors. Most T-cell counts and diversity one year after the transplant came from T cells that were newly produced. Several hundred expanded graft clones reportedly supplied alpha-beta T cells about two months after transplant.

This clonotype appeared many times. As yet, its antigen is unknown. V lost 4 bases, J lost 7 bases, and 13 bases lay in between. Germline V gene sequence: CDR1 KGHDR, CDR2 SFDVKD. The CDR3 sequence is 14 residues long. Source: PBMCs, taken before TCRalphabeta/CD19-depleted stem cell transplant. The clonotype originates from a child aged 2 to 10 with inherited bone marrow failure, due to receive a stem cell transplant. The chain couples TRBV24-1 to TRBJ2-1; perhaps D is TRBD1 or TRBD2 (5 bases each). The CDR3 loop reads CATSDPGPINEQFF. DNA for the CDR3: TGTGCCACCAGTGACCCGGGGCCTATTAATGAGCAGTTCTTC.